This T cell receptor beta chain was found in a study of control samples from healthy donors and cancer patients. The CDR3 length is 16 residues. The J segment lost 0 bases and the V segment lost 3 bases, leaving 7 bases of the junction unmatched. Germline V gene data show CDR1 as LGHDT and CDR2 as YNNKEL (reference sequence). This clone was counted between two and nine times. Profiling relied on immunoSEQ multiplex PCR, and the TCRdb table lists in-frame clones only, not all of them. There are under 150,000 clones in the sample; roughly 86% occur only once, and around 3% lies in the top ten. Material for sequencing was blood. This TCR was recovered from a man aged 55 to 70 in good health. The rearrangement uses TRBV3-1 (or the pseudogene TRBV3-2) and TRBJ2-7; 8 bases fit TRBD1. CDR3 sequence: CASSQGGQVNSYEQYF. Written as DNA, the CDR3 is TGTGCCAGCAGCCAGGGGGGACAGGTTAACTCCTACGAGCAGTACTTC.